The clone carrying this T cell receptor (beta chain) came up a few times. No antigen is known for it. This entry belongs to a study of cytomegalovirus exposure and HLA in healthy donors. Regarding the study as a whole: The presence/absence work took it that sequencing depth was about the same across donors. The authors considered a cluster of highly shared sequence variants likely to be a sequencing artifact.

PCR was performed using 60 Vbeta and 13 Jbeta primers. Repertoires were generated with immunoSEQ multiplex PCR, while TCRdb's copy carries only in-frame clones and drops some. The repertoire includes 100,000 to 120,000 clones, roughly an eighth of them detected once, and roughly a sixth sits in the top ten. This clonotype was sampled from a man between 35 and 55 years old in good health and CMV-seropositive. The sequencing input was PBMCs.

As DNA, the CDR3 is TGTGCCAGCAGTGGGGCTGGGGTTCCGGGCAATCAGCCCCAGCATTTT. Amino acids: CASSGAGVPGNQPQHF. The rearrangement uses TRBV7-8 and TRBJ1-5, with D possibly being TRBD1 (5 bases). This CDR3 has 16 amino acids. The V gene's germline CDR1 is SGHVS and CDR2 FQNEAQ. V was cut by 6 bases and J by 2 bases, with 17 bases left in between.